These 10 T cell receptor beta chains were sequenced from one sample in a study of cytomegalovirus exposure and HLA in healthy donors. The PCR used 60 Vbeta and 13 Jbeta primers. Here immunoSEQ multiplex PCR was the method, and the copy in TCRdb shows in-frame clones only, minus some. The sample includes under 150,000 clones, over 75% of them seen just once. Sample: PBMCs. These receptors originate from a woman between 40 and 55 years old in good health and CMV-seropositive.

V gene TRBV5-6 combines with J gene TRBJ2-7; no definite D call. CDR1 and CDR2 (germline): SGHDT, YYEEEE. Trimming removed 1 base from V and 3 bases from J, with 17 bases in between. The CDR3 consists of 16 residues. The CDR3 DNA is TGTGCCAGCAGCTTGCGGTCATCGTTCGGTTTCTACGAGCAGTACTTC. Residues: CASSLRSSFGFYEQYF.

CDR3: CASSVASGRRTGELFF. CDR3 in DNA: TGTGCCAGCAGCGTAGCTAGCGGGAGAAGAACCGGGGAGCTGTTTTTT. This chain links TRBV9 with TRBJ2-2; 10 nucleotides match TRBD2. The CDR3 runs 16 residues. Per germline, CDR1 SGDLS and CDR2 YYNGEE. V trimming: 0 bases; J trimming: 5 bases; junction bases outside the gene matches: 4.

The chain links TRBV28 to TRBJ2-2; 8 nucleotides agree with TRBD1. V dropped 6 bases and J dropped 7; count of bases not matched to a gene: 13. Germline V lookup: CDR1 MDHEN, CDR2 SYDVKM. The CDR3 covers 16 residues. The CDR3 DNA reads TGTGCCAGCAGCCTGGGACAGGAAGGTTCGAGCGGGGAGCTGTTTTTT. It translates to CASSLGQEGSSGELFF.

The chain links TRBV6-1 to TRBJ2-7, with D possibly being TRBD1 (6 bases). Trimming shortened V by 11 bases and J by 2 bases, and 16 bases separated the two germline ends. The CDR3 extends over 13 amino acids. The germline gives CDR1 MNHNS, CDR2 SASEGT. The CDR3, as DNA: TGTGCCGCCCACAGACAGGATACCTACGAGCAGTACTTC. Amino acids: CAAHRQDTYEQYF.

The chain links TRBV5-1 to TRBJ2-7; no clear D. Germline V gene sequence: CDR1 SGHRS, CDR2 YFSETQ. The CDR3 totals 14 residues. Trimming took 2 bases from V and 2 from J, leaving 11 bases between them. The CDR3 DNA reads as TGCGCCAGCAGCTTTAGAGCTGAGGCCTACGAGCAGTACTTC. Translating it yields CASSFRAEAYEQYF.

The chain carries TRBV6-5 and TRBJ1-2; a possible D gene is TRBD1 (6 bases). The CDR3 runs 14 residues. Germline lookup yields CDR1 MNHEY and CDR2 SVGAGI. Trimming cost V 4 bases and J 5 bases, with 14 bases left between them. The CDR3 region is CASSLNRVRYGYTF. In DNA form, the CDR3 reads TGTGCCAGCAGTTTAAACAGGGTTCGGTATGGCTACACCTTC.

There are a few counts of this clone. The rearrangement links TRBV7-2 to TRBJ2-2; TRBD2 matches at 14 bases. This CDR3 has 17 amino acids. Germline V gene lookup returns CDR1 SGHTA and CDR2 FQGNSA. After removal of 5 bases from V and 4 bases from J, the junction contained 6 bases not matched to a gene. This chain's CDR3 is CASSPGTSGSFTGELFF. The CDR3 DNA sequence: TGTGCCAGCAGCCCAGGGACTAGCGGGAGTTTCACCGGGGAGCTGTTTTTT.

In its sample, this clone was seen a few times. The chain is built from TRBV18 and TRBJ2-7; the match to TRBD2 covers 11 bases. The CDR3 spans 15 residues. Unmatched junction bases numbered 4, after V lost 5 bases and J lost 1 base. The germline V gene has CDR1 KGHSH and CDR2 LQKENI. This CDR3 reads CASSERLAGSYEQYF. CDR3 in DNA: TGTGCCAGCTCAGAACGACTAGCGGGGTCCTACGAGCAGTACTTC.

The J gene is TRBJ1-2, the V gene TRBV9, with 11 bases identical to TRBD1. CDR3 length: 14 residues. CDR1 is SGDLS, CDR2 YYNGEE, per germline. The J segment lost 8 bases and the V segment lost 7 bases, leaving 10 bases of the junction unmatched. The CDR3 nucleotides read TGTGCCAGCTCCCGGACAGGGGGCGTTTCAGGCTACACCTTC. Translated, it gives CASSRTGGVSGYTF.

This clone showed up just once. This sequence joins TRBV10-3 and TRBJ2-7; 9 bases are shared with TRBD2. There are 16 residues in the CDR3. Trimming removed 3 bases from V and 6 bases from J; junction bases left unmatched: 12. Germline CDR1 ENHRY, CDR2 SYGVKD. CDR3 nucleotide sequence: TGTGCCATCAGTGAATACTCAGCGGGAGGCCGAGGCGAGCAGTACTTC. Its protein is CAISEYSAGGRGEQYF.